The T cell receptor beta chain under discussion was sequenced for a study of T cell responses to AZD1222 COVID-19 vaccine. CDR3 length: 15 amino acids. V dropped 4 bases and J dropped 2 bases, with 11 bases sitting between them. The germline V gene has CDR1 MNHEY and CDR2 SVGEGT. This table comes from immunoSEQ multiplex PCR, and its TCRdb copy is limited to in-frame clones, with some not included. The sample lists some 110,000 clones; approximately 85% were seen once. The TCR originated in an adult who received the AZD1222 COVID-19 vaccine. This sequence joins TRBV6-2 or TRBV6-3 and TRBJ1-4; D perhaps matches TRBD1 (5 bases). This specimen consisted of peripheral blood, obtained 28 days after the second AZD1222 dose. The CDR3 spells CASSSWGRTNEKLFF. The DNA of the CDR3 is TGTGCCAGCAGTTCTTGGGGACGGACTAATGAAAAACTGTTTTTT.